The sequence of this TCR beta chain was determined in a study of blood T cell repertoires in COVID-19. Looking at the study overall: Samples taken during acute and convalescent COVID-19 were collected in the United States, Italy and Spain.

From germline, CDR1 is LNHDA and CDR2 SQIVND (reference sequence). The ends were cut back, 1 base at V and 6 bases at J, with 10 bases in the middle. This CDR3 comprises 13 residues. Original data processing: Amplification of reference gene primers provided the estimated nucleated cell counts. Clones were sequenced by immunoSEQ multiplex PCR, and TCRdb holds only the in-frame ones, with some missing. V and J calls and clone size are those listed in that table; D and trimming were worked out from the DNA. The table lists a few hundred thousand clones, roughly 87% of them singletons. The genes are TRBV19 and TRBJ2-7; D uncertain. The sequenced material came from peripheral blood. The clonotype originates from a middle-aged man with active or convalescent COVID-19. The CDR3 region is CASSIGSSGEQYF. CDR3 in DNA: TGTGCCAGTAGTATAGGGTCCAGTGGCGAGCAGTACTTC. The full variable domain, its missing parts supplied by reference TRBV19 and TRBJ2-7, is DGGITQSPKYLFRKEGQNVTLSCEQNLNHDAMYWYRQDPGQGLRLIYYSQIVNDFQKGDIAEGYSVSREKKESFPLTVTSAQKNPTAFYLCASSIGSSGEQYFGPGTRLTVT.